One sample yielded the 20 T cell receptor beta chains listed below, sequenced in a study of blood T cell repertoires in COVID-19. Sequencing used immunoSEQ multiplex PCR; TCRdb keeps in-frame clones, though not all of them. Of over 200,000 clones in the sample, 85% were seen once. The source material was PBMCs or T cells enriched from blood (not recorded which). The receptors were gathered from a man aged 35-49 years who had recovered from COVID-19.

The gene calls are TRBV7-9 and TRBJ1-2, with 8 bases fitting TRBD1. V gave up 5 bases and J gave up 8 bases; unmatched junction bases: 7. Germline lookup yields CDR1 SEHNR and CDR2 FQNEAQ (reference sequence). There are 13 residues in the CDR3. CDR3 bases: TGTGCCAGCAGCCCAGGGGGCACCTACGGCTACACCTTC. Translation gives CASSPGGTYGYTF.

As regards this clone: The identical CDR3 is also encoded by other nucleotide sequences in the sample. This chain links TRBV5-1 with TRBJ1-1, with TRBD1 matching 7 bases. V shed 3 bases and J 1 base; nucleotides not matched to a gene: 3. This CDR3 is 14 amino acids long. The germline V gene has CDR1 SGHRS and CDR2 YFSETQ. CDR3 loop: CASSSSGGNTEAFF. CDR3 bases: TGCGCCAGCAGCTCCTCAGGGGGGAACACTGAAGCTTTCTTT.

With regard to this clone: Other DNA sequences in the sample encode the same CDR3. This chain links TRBV13 with TRBJ2-3; D unresolved. V was trimmed by 1 base and J by 5 bases, leaving 4 bases between them. This CDR3 is built from 12 residues. The germline V gene encodes CDR1 PRHDT and CDR2 FYEKMQ (reference sequence). CDR3 bases: TGTGCCAGCAGCTTAGTTCGAGATACGCAGTATTTT. Translated, it gives CASSLVRDTQYF. The complete variable domain, with remaining parts taken from reference TRBV13 and TRBJ2-3, reads AAGVIQSPRHLIKEKRETATLKCYPIPRHDTVYWYQQGPGQDPQFLISFYEKMQSDKGSIPDRFSAQQFSDYHSELNMSSLELGDSALYFCASSLVRDTQYFGPGTRLTVL.

This sequence joins TRBV11-3 and TRBJ2-1; 9 bases are shared with TRBD2. Germline V gives CDR1 SGHNT, CDR2 YENEEA. With V trimmed by 5 bases and J by 6 bases, 5 bases remained unmatched. The CDR3 is 14 residues long. CDR3 protein: CASSPSTSGNEQFF. The DNA for the CDR3 is TGTGCCAGCAGCCCATCGACTAGCGGCAATGAGCAGTTCTTC.

The chain links TRBV11-2 to TRBJ1-5, with no clear D. The CDR3 sequence is 15 residues long. Trimming shortened V by 1 base and J by 0 bases, and 7 bases separated the two germline ends. Looked up from germline, CDR1 is SGHAT and CDR2 is FQNNGV. CDR3 sequence: CASSLGGHSNQPQHF. The CDR3 coding sequence is TGTGCCAGCAGCTTAGGCGGGCATAGCAATCAGCCCCAGCATTTT.

The chain has TRBV25-1 and TRBJ1-5; a possible D gene is TRBD1 (6 bases). Trimming cost V 4 bases and J 7 bases, with 17 bases left between them. The germline CDR1 and CDR2 sequences are MGHDK and SYGVNS. The CDR3 sequence is 15 residues long. In DNA, the CDR3 is TGTGCCAGCAGTGCCGCAGAGACAGGATCACAGCCCCAGCATTTT. Protein product: CASSAAETGSQPQHF. The full variable domain, completed using reference TRBV25-1 and TRBJ1-5, is EADIYQTPRYLVIGTGKKITLECSQTMGHDKMYWYQQDPGMELHLIHYSYGVNSTEKGDLSSESTVSRIRTEHFPLTLESARPSHTSQYLCASSAAETGSQPQHFGDGTRLSIL.

The chain couples TRBV5-5 to TRBJ1-6, with a tentative D call TRBD1 (6 bases). CDR3 length: 15 amino acids. V lost 3 bases and J 7 bases, leaving 14 bases between the germline ends. Germline V gives CDR1 SGHKS, CDR2 YYEKEE (reference sequence). This CDR3 reads CASSWGRTENSPLHF. In nucleotides, the CDR3 is TGTGCCAGCAGCTGGGGCCGGACAGAGAATTCACCCCTCCACTTT.

This clone has just one count. This sample also contains other DNA sequences that code for the same CDR3. The chain carries TRBV18 and TRBJ1-5; D gene ambiguous. V was clipped by 3 bases and J by 0 bases, with 3 bases between them. CDR1 is KGHSH and CDR2 is LQKENI in the germline V gene. The length of the CDR3 is 13 residues. CDR3 sequence reads: CASSPYSNQPQHF. The CDR3 coding sequence is TGTGCCAGCTCACCCTATAGCAATCAGCCCCAGCATTTT.

This clone showed up just a few times. The V call is TRBV28, the J call TRBJ2-7, with D uncertain. With 8 bases removed from V and 3 bases from J, the gap between germline ends came to 11 bases. The CDR3 runs to 12 residues. Germline-derived CDR1 and CDR2 are MDHEN and SYDVKM. CDR3: CASQRSYYEQYF. DNA of the CDR3: TGTGCCAGCCAAAGATCCTACTACGAGCAGTACTTC.

The chain recombines TRBV6-2 or TRBV6-3 with TRBJ1-1, with TRBD1 matching 7 bases. From germline, CDR1 is MNHEY and CDR2 SVGEGT. The CDR3 contains 12 residues. V was pared by 5 bases and J by 6 bases, with 3 bases of the junction left unmatched. In DNA form, the CDR3 reads TGTGCCAGCAGTGGGACAGTCCCTGAAGCTTTCTTT. This codes for CASSGTVPEAFF.

This rearrangement joins TRBV27 to TRBJ2-1; D ambiguous. The CDR3 is 13 amino acids. V was trimmed by 5 bases and J by 10 bases, leaving 15 bases between them. Germline-derived CDR1 and CDR2 are MNHEY and SMNVEV (reference sequence). CDR3 nucleotides: TGTGCCAGCAGTCCAGGCCCCTTACTGGAGCAGTTCTTC. This encodes CASSPGPLLEQFF.

The chain recombines TRBV7-8 with TRBJ2-7; TRBD2 matches at 8 bases. The CDR3 sequence is 15 residues long. CDR1 and CDR2 from the germline V gene are SGHVS and FQNEAQ. J gave up 2 bases and V 0 bases, and 3 bases lay outside the gene matches. CDR3 sequence (DNA): TGTGCCAGCAGCTTAGCTGCCGGGAGGGCCTACGAGCAGTACTTC. Protein: CASSLAAGRAYEQYF.

The chain recombines TRBV5-1 with TRBJ2-3; 8 bases agree with TRBD1. J gave up 2 bases and V 4 bases, and 3 bases lay outside the gene matches. The CDR3 is 14 residues long. Germline V gives CDR1 SGHRS, CDR2 YFSETQ. The CDR3 nucleotides are TGCGCCAGCAGCCTGGGACAGGACACAGATACGCAGTATTTT. This gives the protein CASSLGQDTDTQYF.

The CDR3 nucleotides are TGTGCCTCATACCCCGGGACAGTGACCTATGGCTACACCTTC. Its protein product is CASYPGTVTYGYTF. The rearrangement joins TRBV28 to TRBJ1-2, with 7 bases aligning to TRBD1. Germline V gives CDR1 MDHEN, CDR2 SYDVKM. This CDR3 is built from 14 residues. V dropped 11 bases and J dropped 4; count of bases not matched to a gene: 13.

The chain couples TRBV5-4 to TRBJ1-2; a possible D gene is TRBD1 (5 bases). Deletions cut 0 bases from V and 2 bases from J, with 8 bases between. The germline V gene encodes CDR1 SGHNT and CDR2 YYREEE (reference sequence). This CDR3 is 14 amino acids long. The CDR3 DNA reads as TGTGCCAGCAGCTTGGCGGGGGAGAACTATGGCTACACCTTC. Its translation is CASSLAGENYGYTF.

The J gene is TRBJ2-7, the V gene TRBV18, with D maybe TRBD1 (6 bases). This CDR3 is 14 amino acids long. V was shortened by 3 bases and J by 4 bases, with 13 bases between the two germline ends. CDR1 KGHSH and CDR2 LQKENI come from the germline V gene. The CDR3 DNA is TGTGCCAGCTCACCCGGGACAAACTCTTACGAGCAGTACTTC. Translated: CASSPGTNSYEQYF.

The chain uses TRBV7-3 and TRBJ2-2; no reliable D call. V gave up 5 bases and J gave up 5 bases, with 9 bases separating them. This CDR3 is built from 13 residues. The germline V gene has CDR1 SGHTA and CDR2 FQGTGA. The CDR3 here is CASSPSKTGELFF. The CDR3 region has the DNA TGTGCCAGCAGCCCCTCTAAAACCGGGGAGCTGTTTTTT.

The rearrangement links TRBV7-8 to TRBJ2-7; the D is unclear. Germline V gene sequence: CDR1 SGHVS, CDR2 FQNEAQ. V lost 5 bases, J lost 3 bases, and 26 bases lay in between. This CDR3 spans 18 amino acids. The CDR3 DNA reads TGTGCCAGCAGCCTTACGGAGACGAGGAACCCGTTTGACTACGAGCAGTACTTC. Its translation: CASSLTETRNPFDYEQYF. Full variable domain (rest looked up from reference TRBV7-8 and TRBJ2-7): GAGVSQSPRYKVAKRGQDVALRCDPISGHVSLFWYQQALGQGPEFLTYFQNEAQLDKSGLPSDRFFAERPEGSVSTLKIQRTQQEDSAVYLCASSLTETRNPFDYEQYFGPGTRLTVT.

The gene calls are TRBV5-6 and TRBJ1-3, with 7 positions matching TRBD1. CDR3 length equals 14 residues. CDR1 SGHDT and CDR2 YYEEEE come from the germline V gene. J was trimmed by 2 bases and V by 5 bases; bases with no gene match: 4. CDR3 in amino acids: CASRKQGTGNTIYF. CDR3 coding DNA: TGTGCCAGCAGAAAACAGGGGACTGGAAACACCATATATTTT.

This clone occurred once. This rearrangement joins TRBV5-1 to TRBJ1-2, with 7 positions matching TRBD1. The CDR3 length is 16 residues. J lost 2 bases, V lost 7 bases, and 14 bases had no gene match. The germline V gene has CDR1 SGHRS and CDR2 YFSETQ. As DNA, the CDR3 is TGCGCCAGCGCCCCTGGGTGGGGACAGATAAACTATGGCTACACCTTC. Its protein product is CASAPGWGQINYGYTF.